This T cell receptor beta chain was observed in a study of a mutant IDH1 vaccine in newly diagnosed glioma. For the study at large: Vaccination followed radiotherapy alone by 4-6 weeks, or accompanied temozolomide cycles.

As to this clone: Its antigen is as yet unknown.

Trimming cost V 2 bases and J 8 bases, with 23 bases left between them. There are 17 residues in the CDR3. Germline CDR1 reads SGDLS; CDR2 reads YYNGEE. Documented time point: week 11, during vaccination. The vaccine gave 300 ug of a 20-mer mutant IDH1 peptide subcutaneously per dose. Clones were sequenced by immunoSEQ multiplex PCR, and TCRdb holds only the in-frame ones, with some missing. The sample has tens of thousands of clones, around 70% seen once. The J gene is TRBJ1-3, the V gene TRBV9, with D possibly being TRBD1 (5 bases). The clonotype originates from a man younger than 35 with glioma. Some clones in this sample may be carry-over from other donors' samples. The specimen was peripheral blood mononuclear cells (PBMCs), collected from a glioma patient whose treatment included an IDH1 peptide vaccine. This chain's CDR3 is CASSVLSGGMRGDTIYF. CDR3 nucleotides: TGTGCCAGCAGCGTTCTAAGCGGGGGTATGCGCGGAGACACCATATATTTT.